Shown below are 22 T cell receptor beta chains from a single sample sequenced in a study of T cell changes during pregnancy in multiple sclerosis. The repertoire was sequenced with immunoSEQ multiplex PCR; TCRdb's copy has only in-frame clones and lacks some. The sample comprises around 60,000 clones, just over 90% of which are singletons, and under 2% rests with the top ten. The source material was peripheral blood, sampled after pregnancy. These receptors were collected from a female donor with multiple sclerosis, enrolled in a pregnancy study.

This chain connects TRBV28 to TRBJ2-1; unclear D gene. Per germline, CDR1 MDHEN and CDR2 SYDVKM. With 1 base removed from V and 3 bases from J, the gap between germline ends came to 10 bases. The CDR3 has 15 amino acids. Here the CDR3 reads CASSLFGVYYNEQFF. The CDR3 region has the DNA TGTGCCAGCAGTTTATTTGGAGTCTACTACAATGAGCAGTTCTTC.

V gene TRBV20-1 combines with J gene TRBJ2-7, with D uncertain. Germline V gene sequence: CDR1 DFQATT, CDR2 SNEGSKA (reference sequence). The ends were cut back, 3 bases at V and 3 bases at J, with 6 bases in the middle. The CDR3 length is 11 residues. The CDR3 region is CSASTDYEQYF. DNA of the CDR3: TGCAGTGCTAGTACAGACTACGAGCAGTACTTC.

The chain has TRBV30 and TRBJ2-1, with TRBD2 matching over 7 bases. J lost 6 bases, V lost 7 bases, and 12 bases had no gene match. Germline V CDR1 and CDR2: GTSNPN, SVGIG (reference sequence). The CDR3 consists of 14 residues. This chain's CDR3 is CASSGLADFNEQFF. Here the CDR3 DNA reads TGTGCCTCATCTGGGCTAGCGGATTTCAATGAGCAGTTCTTC.

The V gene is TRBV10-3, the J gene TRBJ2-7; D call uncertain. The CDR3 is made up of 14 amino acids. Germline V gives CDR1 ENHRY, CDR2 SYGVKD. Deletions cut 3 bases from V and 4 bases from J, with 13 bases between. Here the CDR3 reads CAISERAMTYEQYF. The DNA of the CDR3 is TGTGCCATCAGTGAACGAGCCATGACTTACGAGCAGTACTTC.

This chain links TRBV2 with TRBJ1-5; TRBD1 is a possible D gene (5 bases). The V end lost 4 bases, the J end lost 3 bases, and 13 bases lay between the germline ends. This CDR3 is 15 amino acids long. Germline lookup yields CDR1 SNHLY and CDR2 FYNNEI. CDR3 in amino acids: CASSVSTAYNQPQHF. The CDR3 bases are TGTGCCAGCAGTGTATCGACAGCTTACAATCAGCCCCAGCATTTT.

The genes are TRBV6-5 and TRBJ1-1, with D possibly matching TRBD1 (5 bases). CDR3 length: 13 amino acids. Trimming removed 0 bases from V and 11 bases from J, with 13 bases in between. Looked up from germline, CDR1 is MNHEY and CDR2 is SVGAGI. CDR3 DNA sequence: TGTGCCAGCAGTTACTCGATGGGGCTGGGGGCTTTCTTT. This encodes CASSYSMGLGAFF.

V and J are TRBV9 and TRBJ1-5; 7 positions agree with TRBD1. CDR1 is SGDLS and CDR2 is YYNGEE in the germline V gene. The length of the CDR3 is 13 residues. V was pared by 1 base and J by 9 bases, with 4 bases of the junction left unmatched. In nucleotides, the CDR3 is TGTGCCAGCAGCGTACAGGGGGACGGGCCCCAGCATTTT. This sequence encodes CASSVQGDGPQHF.

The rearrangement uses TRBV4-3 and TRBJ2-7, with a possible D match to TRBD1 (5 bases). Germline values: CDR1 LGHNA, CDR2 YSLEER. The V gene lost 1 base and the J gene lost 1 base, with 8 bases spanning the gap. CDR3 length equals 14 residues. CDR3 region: CASSQGHRSYEQYF. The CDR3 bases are TGCGCCAGCAGCCAAGGTCACAGGTCCTACGAGCAGTACTTC.

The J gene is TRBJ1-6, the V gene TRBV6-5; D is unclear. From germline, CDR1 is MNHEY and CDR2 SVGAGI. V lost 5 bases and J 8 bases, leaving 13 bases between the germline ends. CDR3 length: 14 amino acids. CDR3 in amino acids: CASSPGVLHSPLHF. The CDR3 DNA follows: TGTGCCAGCAGTCCCGGGGTGCTCCATTCACCCCTCCACTTT.

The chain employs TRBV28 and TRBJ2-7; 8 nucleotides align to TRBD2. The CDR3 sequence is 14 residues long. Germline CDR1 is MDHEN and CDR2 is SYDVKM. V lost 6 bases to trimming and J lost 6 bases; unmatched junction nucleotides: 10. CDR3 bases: TGTGCCAGCAGAACGGGGGGGTCCTATGTCGAGCAGTACTTC. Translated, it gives CASRTGGSYVEQYF.

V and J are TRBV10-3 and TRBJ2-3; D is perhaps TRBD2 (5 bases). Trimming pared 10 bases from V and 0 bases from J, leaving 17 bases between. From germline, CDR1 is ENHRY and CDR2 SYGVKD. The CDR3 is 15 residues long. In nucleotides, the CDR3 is TGTGCCACTACTGAGGGTCCCTCTAGCACAGATACGCAGTATTTT. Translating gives CATTEGPSSTDTQYF.

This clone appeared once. The CDR3 is CASSLTVYMNTEAFF. The CDR3 DNA follows: TGTGCCAGCAGTTTGACAGTCTACATGAACACTGAAGCTTTCTTT. The rearrangement joins TRBV27 to TRBJ1-1, with D possibly TRBD1 on 5 matching bases. V lost 3 bases to trimming and J lost 0 bases, with 11 bases between them. Germline V lookup: CDR1 MNHEY, CDR2 SMNVEV (reference sequence). This CDR3 is built from 15 residues.

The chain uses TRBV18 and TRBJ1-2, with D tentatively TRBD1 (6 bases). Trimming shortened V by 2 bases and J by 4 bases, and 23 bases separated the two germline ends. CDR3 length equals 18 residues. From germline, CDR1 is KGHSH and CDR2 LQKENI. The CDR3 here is CASSPDRQLRVISYGYTF. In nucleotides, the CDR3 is TGTGCCAGCTCACCAGACAGGCAATTACGGGTCATCTCCTATGGCTACACCTTC.

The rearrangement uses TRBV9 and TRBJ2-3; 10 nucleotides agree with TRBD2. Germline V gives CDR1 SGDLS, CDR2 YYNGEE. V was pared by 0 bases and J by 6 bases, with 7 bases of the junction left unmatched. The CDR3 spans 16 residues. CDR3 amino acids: CASSVDPAGGEDTQYF. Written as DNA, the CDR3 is TGTGCCAGCAGCGTAGATCCAGCGGGAGGGGAGGATACGCAGTATTTT.

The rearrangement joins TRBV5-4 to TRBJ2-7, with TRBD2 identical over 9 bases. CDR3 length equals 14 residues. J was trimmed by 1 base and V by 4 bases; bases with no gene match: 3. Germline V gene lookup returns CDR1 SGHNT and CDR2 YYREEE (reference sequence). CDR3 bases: TGTGCCAGCAGCATTAGCGGGAGTTCCTACGAGCAGTACTTC. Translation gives CASSISGSSYEQYF.

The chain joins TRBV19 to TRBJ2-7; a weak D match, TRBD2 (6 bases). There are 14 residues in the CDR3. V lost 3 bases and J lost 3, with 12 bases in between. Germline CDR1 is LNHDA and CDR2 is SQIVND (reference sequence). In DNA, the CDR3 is TGTGCCAGTAGTATTGGGGGGACCAGCTACGAGCAGTACTTC. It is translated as CASSIGGTSYEQYF.

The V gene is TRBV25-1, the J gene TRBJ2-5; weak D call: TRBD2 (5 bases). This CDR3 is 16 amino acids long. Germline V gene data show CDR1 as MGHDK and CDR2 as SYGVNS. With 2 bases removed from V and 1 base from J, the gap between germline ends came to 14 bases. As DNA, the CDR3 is TGTGCCAGCAGTGAACCGGGATCAAGGGTCCAAGAGACCCAGTACTTC. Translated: CASSEPGSRVQETQYF.

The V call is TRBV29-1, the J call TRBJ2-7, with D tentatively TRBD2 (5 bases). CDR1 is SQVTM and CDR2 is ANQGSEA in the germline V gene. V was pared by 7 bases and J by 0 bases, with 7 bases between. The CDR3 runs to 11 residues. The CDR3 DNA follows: TGCAGCGCACTAGACTCCTACGAGCAGTACTTC. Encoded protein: CSALDSYEQYF.

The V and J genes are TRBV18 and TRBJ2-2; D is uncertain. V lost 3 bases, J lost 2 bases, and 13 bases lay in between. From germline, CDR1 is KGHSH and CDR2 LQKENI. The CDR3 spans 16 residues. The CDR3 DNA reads TGTGCCAGCTCACCCCCTAACCCAAAAAACACCGGGGAGCTGTTTTTT. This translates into CASSPPNPKNTGELFF.

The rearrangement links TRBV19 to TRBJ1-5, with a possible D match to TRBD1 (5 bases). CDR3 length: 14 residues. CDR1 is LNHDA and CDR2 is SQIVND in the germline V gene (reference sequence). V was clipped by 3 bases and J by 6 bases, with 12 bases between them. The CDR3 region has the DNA TGTGCCAGTAGTATCGCCCAGGGAGGTCAGCCCCAGCATTTT. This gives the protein CASSIAQGGQPQHF. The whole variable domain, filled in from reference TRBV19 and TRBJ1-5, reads DGGITQSPKYLFRKEGQNVTLSCEQNLNHDAMYWYRQDPGQGLRLIYYSQIVNDFQKGDIAEGYSVSREKKESFPLTVTSAQKNPTAFYLCASSIAQGGQPQHFGDGTRLSIL.

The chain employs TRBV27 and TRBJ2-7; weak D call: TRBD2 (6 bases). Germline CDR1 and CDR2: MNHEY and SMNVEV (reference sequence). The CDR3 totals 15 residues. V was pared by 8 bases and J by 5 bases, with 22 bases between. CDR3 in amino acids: CASRSGGTRRNEQYF. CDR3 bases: TGTGCCAGCCGGTCAGGTGGGACTCGACGCAACGAGCAGTACTTC.

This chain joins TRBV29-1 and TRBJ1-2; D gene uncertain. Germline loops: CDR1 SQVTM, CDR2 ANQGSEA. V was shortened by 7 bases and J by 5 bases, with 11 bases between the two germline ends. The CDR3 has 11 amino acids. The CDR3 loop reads CSALRGYGYTF. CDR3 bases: TGCAGCGCCCTTCGGGGATATGGCTACACCTTC.